One and the same sample provided the 25 T cell receptor beta chains below, sequenced in a study of blood T cells in healthy people across ages. The authors ran a second PCR of roughly 6 to 12 cycles using a sample-barcoded 5' primer and a J-beta primer mix. MiXCR, applied by TCRdb to the 5' RACE reads, yields one record per CDR3 protein. The table has about a million distinct CDR3 sequences, roughly half seen once. The specimen sequenced was blood. The source of these receptors is a woman aged 60-75 years in good health.

This chain joins TRBV7-2 and TRBJ2-3; D is perhaps TRBD1 or TRBD2 (7 bases each). Trimming cost V 5 bases and J 6 bases, with 21 bases left between them. In germline, CDR1 is SGHTA, CDR2 FQGNSA. This CDR3 has 16 residues. The CDR3 bases are TGTGCCAGCAGCCCCGAGGCCGCAGGGGGAGGGGATACGCAGTATTTT. This sequence encodes CASSPEAAGGGDTQYF.

The chain combines TRBV20-1 with TRBJ1-6; 10 bases match TRBD1. Germline V gene sequence: CDR1 DFQATT, CDR2 SNEGSKA (reference sequence). V lost 2 bases to trimming and J lost 7 bases; unmatched junction nucleotides: 8. The CDR3 loop spans 16 amino acids. This chain's CDR3 is CSARRTGTGANSPLHF. The DNA of the CDR3 is TGCAGTGCTAGAAGAACAGGGACAGGGGCAAATTCACCCCTCCACTTT.

This clonotype was observed a few times. An end of the junction does not agree with germline; a read error may underlie this. V usage is TRBV20-1 and J usage is TRBJ2-1; D not resolved. Germline V gene sequence: CDR1 DFQATT, CDR2 SNEGSKA (reference sequence). This CDR3 is built from 11 residues. This CDR3 reads CSAGPVDEQFF. For the CDR3, the DNA is TGCAGTGCTGGACCTGTCGATGAGCAGTTTTTC.

The genes are TRBV19 and TRBJ2-3; TRBD2 agrees at 7 bases. CDR1 is LNHDA and CDR2 is SQIVND in the germline V gene (reference sequence). The CDR3 sequence is 14 residues long. Trimming removed 7 bases from V and 1 base from J; junction bases left unmatched: 5. The CDR3 DNA reads as TGTGCCAGTACCCCTAGCGGACGCACAGATACGCAGTATTTT. Protein: CASTPSGRTDTQYF.

The V call is TRBV20-1, the J call TRBJ1-1; maybe TRBD1 (5 bases). CDR3 size: 16 residues. Germline V gene lookup returns CDR1 DFQATT and CDR2 SNEGSKA (reference sequence). The V gene lost 3 bases and the J gene lost 1 base, with 18 bases spanning the gap. CDR3 DNA sequence: TGCAGTGCTAGGGCAGGGATGCGTACTGGGAACACTGAAGCTTTCTTT. Translating gives CSARAGMRTGNTEAFF.

The V and J genes are TRBV10-3 and TRBJ1-6, with TRBD1 matching over 7 bases. The CDR3 spans 14 residues. CDR1 and CDR2 (germline): ENHRY, SYGVKD. J was trimmed by 0 bases and V by 8 bases; bases with no gene match: 1. The CDR3: CAIAGGSYNSPLHF. The CDR3 nucleotides read TGTGCCATCGCAGGGGGCTCCTATAATTCACCCCTCCACTTT.

CDR3 sequence reads: CASNLGLAYTEAFF. In nucleotides, the CDR3 is TGTGCCAGCAACCTAGGGTTGGCCTACACTGAAGCTTTCTTT. The genes are TRBV12-3 or TRBV12-4 and TRBJ1-1; D unclear. Trimming shortened V by 7 bases and J by 3 bases, and 15 bases separated the two germline ends. CDR3 length: 14 amino acids.

This rearrangement joins TRBV7-2 to TRBJ2-5; TRBD2 aligns across 10 bases. V shed 6 bases, J shed 4 bases, and the junction held 11 bases outside the gene matches. CDR3 length: 16 amino acids. CDR1 SGHTA and CDR2 FQGNSA come from the germline V gene. This CDR3 is CASSFLAGALRETQYF. The DNA of the CDR3 is TGTGCCAGCAGTTTCCTAGCGGGAGCTCTCCGAGAGACCCAGTACTTC.

The chain joins TRBV4-1 to TRBJ2-1; TRBD2 is a possible D gene (6 bases). Germline-derived CDR1 and CDR2 are MGHRA and YSYEKL. The CDR3 loop spans 19 amino acids. V was clipped by 1 base and J by 5 bases, with 24 bases between them. The CDR3 DNA reads as TGCGCCAGCAGCCAAGTTGTTCCGAGCGGGTTCTCTTCCGACAATGAGCAGTTCTTC. Translation: CASSQVVPSGFSSDNEQFF.

V gene TRBV28 combines with J gene TRBJ2-3; 13 bases fit TRBD2. Germline V gives CDR1 MDHEN, CDR2 SYDVKM. V trimming: 2 bases; J trimming: 3 bases; junction bases outside the gene matches: 5. This CDR3 is built from 17 residues. CDR3 nucleotide sequence: TGTGCCAGCAGTTTAACTAGCGGGAGGGTAGCAACAGATACGCAGTATTTT. It specifies CASSLTSGRVATDTQYF.

The rearrangement joins TRBV3-1 to TRBJ2-7, with TRBD2 matching 7 bases. CDR3 length: 15 amino acids. The junction had 9 bases not matched to a gene; V was cut back by 4 bases and J by 3 bases. Germline CDR1 reads LGHDT; CDR2 reads YNNKEL (reference sequence). This CDR3 is CASSPMASGNYEQYF. Written as DNA, the CDR3 is TGTGCCAGCAGCCCCATGGCTAGCGGTAACTACGAGCAGTACTTC.

V is TRBV7-9 and J is TRBJ1-2; perhaps TRBD1 as D (6 bases). The germline V and J ends were trimmed by 5 bases and 5 bases, with 15 bases remaining between them. CDR1 and CDR2 (germline): SEHNR, FQNEAQ (reference sequence). The CDR3 loop spans 14 amino acids. The CDR3 loop reads CASSRLRGTYGYTF. The CDR3 coding sequence is TGTGCCAGCAGCAGGCTCAGGGGTACTTATGGCTACACCTTC.

This clonotype was observed a few times. The chain has TRBV3-1 and TRBJ2-6, with D unclear. Germline assignment: CDR1 LGHDT and CDR2 YNNKEL (reference sequence). The CDR3 totals 17 residues. Trimming stripped 4 bases from V and 5 bases from J, with 18 bases between. DNA for the CDR3: TGTGCCAGCAGCCTAAGTTCAGGTGATCTCTGGGCCAACGTCCTGACTTTC. It codes for CASSLSSGDLWANVLTF.

V is TRBV7-9 and J is TRBJ2-5; D uncertain. The V gene lost 5 bases and the J gene lost 7 bases, with 20 bases spanning the gap. The CDR3 is 15 amino acids. The V gene's germline CDR1 is SEHNR and CDR2 FQNEAQ (reference sequence). Here the CDR3 reads CASSPPRRAGGTQYF. In DNA, the CDR3 is TGTGCCAGCAGCCCGCCTCGACGGGCAGGTGGGACCCAGTACTTC.

The chain uses TRBV12-3 or TRBV12-4 and TRBJ1-1; TRBD1 aligns across 7 bases. Germline trimming cut 3 bases from V and 1 base from J; bases unmatched to any gene: 8. The CDR3 loop spans 16 amino acids. CDR3 amino acids: CASSFQVTGRNTEAFF. The CDR3 DNA sequence: TGTGCCAGCAGTTTTCAGGTGACAGGGAGGAACACTGAAGCTTTCTTT.

This clonotype has more than one count but fewer than ten. V gene TRBV5-1 combines with J gene TRBJ2-1, with 9 bases that match TRBD1. Trimming cost V 4 bases and J 5 bases; bases outside gene matches: 13. The CDR3 is 17 residues long. Germline assignment: CDR1 SGHRS and CDR2 YFSETQ. CDR3 bases: TGCGCCAGCAGCCCGGTCCCCGGGACAGGGAGGGACAATGAGCAGTTCTTC. It specifies CASSPVPGTGRDNEQFF.

V and J are TRBV12-3 or TRBV12-4 and TRBJ1-5, with 7 bases aligning to TRBD1. Trimming cost V 4 bases and J 1 base; bases outside gene matches: 7. The CDR3 runs 16 residues. The CDR3 DNA reads as TGTGCCAGCAGTTCATTCCGACAGGGAAGCAATCAGCCCCAGCATTTT. As protein: CASSSFRQGSNQPQHF.

The V gene is TRBV6-1, the J gene TRBJ2-7; D gene uncertain. The assigned J gene may be wrong: the sequence end matches TRBJ2-5 better. Germline assignment: CDR1 MNHNS and CDR2 SASEGT. The CDR3 runs to 14 residues. The CDR3 DNA follows: TGTGCCAGCAGTCTTTTGACACGCCAAGAGACCCAGTACTTC. Encoded protein: CASSLLTRQETQYF.

The genes are TRBV7-9 and TRBJ2-7, with 9 positions matching TRBD1. Germline loops: CDR1 SEHNR, CDR2 FQNEAQ (reference sequence). The trim removed 11 bases at V and 6 bases at J, leaving 8 bases unmatched. CDR3 length: 12 amino acids. The CDR3 sequence is CAGSRDRVEQYF. CDR3 in DNA: TGTGCCGGTTCCCGGGACAGGGTCGAGCAGTACTTC.

DNA for the CDR3: TGCAGTCGCCCGGGGGGGAGCTCCTACAATGAGCAGTTCTTC. This codes for CSRPGGSSYNEQFF. The chain is built from TRBV20-1 and TRBJ2-1, with 8 bases fitting TRBD2. Germline V CDR1 and CDR2: DFQATT, SNEGSKA (reference sequence). V shed 8 bases and J 0 bases; nucleotides not matched to a gene: 6. The CDR3 runs 14 residues.

The V and J genes are TRBV12-3 or TRBV12-4 and TRBJ2-5, with D unclear. With 1 base removed from V and 7 bases from J, the gap between germline ends came to 4 bases. The CDR3 is 11 residues long. CDR3 DNA sequence: TGTGCCAGCAGTTTAGGAACGACCCAGTACTTC. Translated: CASSLGTTQYF.

This clonotype has a handful of counts. This chain connects TRBV12-3 or TRBV12-4 to TRBJ2-7; tentative D call: TRBD1 (6 bases). CDR3 length: 15 residues. V shed 3 bases and J shed 1 base, with 13 bases lying between them. This CDR3 is CASSFLAGASYEQYF. The DNA for the CDR3 is TGTGCCAGCAGTTTTTTAGCAGGGGCTTCCTACGAGCAGTACTTC.

This sequence joins TRBV11-2 and TRBJ1-1; D not certain. From germline, CDR1 is SGHAT and CDR2 FQNNGV. V was cut by 3 bases and J by 1 base, with 12 bases left in between. The CDR3 is 15 residues long. The CDR3 DNA follows: TGTGCCAGCAGCTTTCACACGAGTCCGAACACTGAAGCTTTCTTT. Translating it yields CASSFHTSPNTEAFF.

V is TRBV20-1 and J is TRBJ2-3; D not certain. The CDR3 length is 13 residues. Trimming removed 3 bases from V and 4 bases from J, with 11 bases in between. CDR1 and CDR2 (germline): DFQATT, SNEGSKA (reference sequence). The CDR3 loop is CSASPTTPDTQYF. CDR3 nucleotide sequence: TGCAGTGCTAGTCCCACAACTCCAGATACGCAGTATTTT.

This clonotype showed up just a few times. V usage is TRBV11-2 and J usage is TRBJ2-1; 8 bases match TRBD2. The V gene's germline CDR1 is SGHAT and CDR2 FQNNGV. Unmatched junction bases numbered 11, after V lost 6 bases and J lost 4 bases. The CDR3 is 16 residues long. The chain's CDR3 is CASRGTSGSFYNEQFF. For the CDR3, the DNA is TGTGCCAGCAGGGGGACCAGCGGGAGTTTTTACAATGAGCAGTTCTTC.